The 25 T cell receptor beta chains reported below all come from one sample, sequenced in a study of human T cells and chemical hapten exposure (dated by TCRdb to the early 2020s). The protocol used for the library was RACE. The listed sequencing device is NextSeq 500. TCRdb passed the public sequencing reads through fastp at Q25 and MiXCR, retaining productive beta sequences. Each CDR3 protein appears once, grouped with its most common genes and DNA. The sample records 350,000 to 400,000 distinct CDR3 sequences, more than 5% of which are singletons. The biggest ten clones account for under 7% of the sample. Read against the paper, the sample's time point label means: patch test 2, 6 weeks after DPC sensitization. The sample's treatment or condition label is to be understood as: therapeutic diphenylcyclopropenone sensitization with weekly scalp DPC. Material: whole blood, obtained in connection with sensitization to the hapten diphenylcyclopropenone (DPC). The source is a woman between 18 and 29 years old with alopecia areata. Some clones in this sample may be carry-over from other donors' samples.

This clonotype was observed at least ten times. The rearrangement links TRBV6-5 to TRBJ1-2; TRBD1 matches at 8 bases. Germline CDR1 MNHEY, CDR2 SVGAGI. The CDR3 runs 14 residues. V lost 6 bases, J lost 3 bases, and 6 bases stayed unmatched. CDR3 sequence: CASSVTGADYGYTF. The CDR3 DNA sequence: TGTGCCAGCAGCGTGACAGGGGCGGACTATGGCTACACCTTC.

The V and J genes are TRBV30 and TRBJ1-4; the match to TRBD1 covers 7 bases. Germline V gene lookup returns CDR1 GTSNPN and CDR2 SVGIG (reference sequence). This CDR3 comprises 18 residues. J was trimmed by 5 bases and V by 3 bases; bases with no gene match: 18. Here the CDR3 reads CAWSLPLLPGQLNEKLFF. CDR3 sequence (DNA): TGTGCCTGGAGCCTTCCTCTCTTGCCGGGACAGCTAAATGAAAAACTGTTTTTT.

In this sample, this clonotype turned up many times. This chain links TRBV2 with TRBJ2-3; no firm D call. Germline CDR1 and CDR2: SNHLY and FYNNEI. The ends were cut back, 1 base at V and 2 bases at J, with 7 bases in the middle. The CDR3 has 14 amino acids. CDR3: CASSEGPPTDTQYF. CDR3 in DNA: TGTGCCAGCAGTGAAGGCCCCCCCACAGATACGCAGTATTTT.

The chain joins TRBV29-1 to TRBJ1-1, with D unclear. This CDR3 is built from 11 residues. The V gene lost 1 base and the J gene lost 5 bases, with 5 bases spanning the gap. Germline CDR1 reads SQVTM; CDR2 reads ANQGSEA. CDR3 DNA: TGCAGCGTTGAAGGTGAAACTGAAGCTTTCTTT. As protein: CSVEGETEAFF. Full variable domain (rest looked up from reference TRBV29-1 and TRBJ1-1): SAVISQKPSRDICQRGTSLTIQCQVDSQVTMMFWYRQQPGQSLTLIATANQGSEATYESGFVIDKFPISRPNLTFSTLTVSNMSPEDSSIYLCSVEGETEAFFGQGTRLTVV.

The chain is built from TRBV7-2 and TRBJ2-2, with no clear D. V dropped 2 bases and J dropped 5 bases, with 9 bases sitting between them. The CDR3 covers 14 residues. Looked up from germline, CDR1 is SGHTA and CDR2 is FQGNSA. CDR3 sequence (DNA): TGTGCCAGCAGCTTATATAGCCAGACCGGGGAGCTGTTTTTT. It specifies CASSLYSQTGELFF.

The chain recombines TRBV5-5 with TRBJ1-3; D perhaps matches TRBD1 (5 bases). Germline CDR1 is SGHKS and CDR2 is YYEKEE (reference sequence). The V end lost 1 base, the J end lost 0 bases, and 11 bases lay between the germline ends. The CDR3 totals 16 residues. The CDR3 nucleotides read TGTGCCAGCAGCTTGTGGGGCAGAGACTCTGGAAACACCATATATTTT. Protein sequence: CASSLWGRDSGNTIYF.

There are many counts of this clonotype. The rearrangement links TRBV6-1 to TRBJ2-3; 8 bases line up with TRBD2. This CDR3 contains 14 residues. V lost 4 bases and J lost 3; bases outside the gene matches: 3. Germline CDR1 MNHNS, CDR2 SASEGT. CDR3 sequence: CASSGTSYTDTQYF. DNA of the CDR3: TGTGCCAGCAGTGGGACTAGCTATACAGATACGCAGTATTTT.

This clonotype is termed medium-sized. The chain has TRBV28 and TRBJ1-2; D not resolved. The ends were cut back, 2 bases at V and 2 bases at J, with 15 bases in the middle. CDR3 length equals 16 residues. In germline, CDR1 is MDHEN, CDR2 SYDVKM. CDR3 in DNA: TGTGCCAGCAGTTTAGGACGGATCTCTCCGAACTATGGCTACACCTTC. Its translation is CASSLGRISPNYGYTF.

This clonotype occurred a few times. The chain uses TRBV7-8 and TRBJ2-5; 8 nucleotides agree with TRBD1. Trimming took 5 bases from V and 5 from J; bases not matched to a gene: 13. The CDR3 is 16 residues long. The germline CDR1 and CDR2 sequences are SGHVS and FQNEAQ. CDR3: CASSTAPQGARETQYF. The CDR3 coding sequence is TGTGCCAGCAGCACCGCCCCCCAGGGGGCTAGGGAGACCCAGTACTTC.

In its sample, this clonotype was seen many times. The chain couples TRBV5-1 to TRBJ1-1, with 8 bases aligning to TRBD1. There are 14 residues in the CDR3. Trimming took 6 bases from V and 4 from J; bases not matched to a gene: 8. CDR1 SGHRS and CDR2 YFSETQ come from the germline V gene. The CDR3, as DNA: TGCGCCAGCATCCGTACCACAGGGGGCACTGAAGCTTTCTTT. The encoded protein is CASIRTTGGTEAFF. The full variable domain, in which reference TRBV5-1 and TRBJ1-1 provide the parts outside the CDR3, is KAGVTQTPRYLIKTRGQQVTLSCSPISGHRSVSWYQQTPGQGLQFLFEYFSETQRNKGNFPGRFSGRQFSNSRSEMNVSTLELGDSALYLCASIRTTGGTEAFFGQGTRLTVV.

This clonotype showed up many times. The chain joins TRBV3-1 to TRBJ2-5, with 12 bases that match TRBD2. Per the germline V gene, CDR1 is LGHDT and CDR2 is YNNKEL (reference sequence). V dropped 5 bases and J dropped 5; count of bases not matched to a gene: 3. CDR3 length: 14 residues. The CDR3, as DNA: TGTGCCAGCAGCTCGGGACTAGCGGGTGAGACCCAGTACTTC. It codes for CASSSGLAGETQYF.

This clonotype was observed a few times. The chain carries TRBV12-3 or TRBV12-4 and TRBJ2-7, with D perhaps matching TRBD1 or TRBD2 (5 bases each). There are 14 residues in the CDR3. The V gene lost 7 bases and the J gene lost 2 bases, with 15 bases spanning the gap. CDR3 sequence (DNA): TGTGCCAGCAAAAAAGGGCAGGGACCCTACGAGCAGTACTTC. Amino acid sequence: CASKKGQGPYEQYF.

This clonotype was detected many times. The chain joins TRBV6-6 to TRBJ2-2; a possible D gene is TRBD2 (5 bases). V lost 6 bases and J 4 bases, leaving 24 bases between the germline ends. This CDR3 is built from 18 residues. Germline lookup yields CDR1 MNHNY and CDR2 SVGAGI (reference sequence). The chain's CDR3 is CASRQQPKISVGTGELFF. The CDR3 coding sequence is TGTGCCAGCAGACAACAACCCAAGATTAGCGTCGGCACCGGGGAGCTGTTTTTT.

This clonotype was seen a few times. The CDR3 DNA follows: TGTGCCAGCAGCTTAGAGGCCCATATCAATGAGCAGTTCTTC. Its protein is CASSLEAHINEQFF. The chain couples TRBV6-5 to TRBJ2-1; D gene ambiguous. With 6 bases removed from V and 6 bases from J, the gap between germline ends came to 15 bases. This CDR3 is 14 amino acids long. Germline CDR1 is MNHEY and CDR2 is SVGAGI.

This clonotype showed up many times. The chain uses TRBV29-1 and TRBJ1-2, with D possibly TRBD1 on 5 matching bases. The germline V gene has CDR1 SQVTM and CDR2 ANQGSEA. The CDR3 extends over 12 amino acids. This CDR3 is CSAQGRDYGYTF. Here the CDR3 DNA reads TGCTCCGCCCAGGGACGAGACTATGGCTACACCTTC. The full variable domain, with the rest looked up from reference TRBV29-1 and TRBJ1-2, is SAVISQKPSRDICQRGTSLTIQCQVDSQVTMMFWYRQQPGQSLTLIATANQGSEATYESGFVIDKFPISRPNLTFSTLTVSNMSPEDSSIYLCSAQGRDYGYTFGSGTRLTVV.

This clonotype was counted many times. The chain joins TRBV18 to TRBJ1-4, with a tentative D call TRBD1 (5 bases). V lost 4 bases, J lost 7 bases, and 16 bases lay in between. Per germline, CDR1 KGHSH and CDR2 LQKENI. CDR3 length equals 15 residues. CDR3 nucleotides: TGTGCCAGCTCACGGACCGGGGCTGCGAGTGAAAAACTGTTTTTT. It is translated as CASSRTGAASEKLFF.

The J gene is TRBJ2-3, the V gene TRBV5-1; the match to TRBD2 covers 11 bases. The germline V gene has CDR1 SGHRS and CDR2 YFSETQ. V lost 3 bases to trimming and J lost 0 bases; unmatched junction nucleotides: 3. The CDR3 has 16 amino acids. The CDR3, as DNA: TGCGCCAGCAGCTCGGGACTAGCGGCTAGCACAGATACGCAGTATTTT. Protein product: CASSSGLAASTDTQYF.

This clonotype was seen ten or more times. This rearrangement joins TRBV28 to TRBJ1-1; D is perhaps TRBD1 (6 bases). The germline V gene encodes CDR1 MDHEN and CDR2 SYDVKM. The CDR3 is made up of 15 amino acids. V gave up 6 bases and J gave up 0 bases, with 14 bases separating them. The DNA for the CDR3 is TGTGCCAGCAGGCCCCGGGACACAATGAACACTGAAGCTTTCTTT. This gives the protein CASRPRDTMNTEAFF.

About this clonotype itself: This could be a read error, since a much larger clone is one nucleotide away. The chain carries TRBV6-5 and TRBJ2-3, with a possible D match to TRBD1 (6 bases). Between the trimmed V and J ends, which lost 7 bases and 4 bases, there was a span of 15 bases. Germline V gene lookup returns CDR1 MNHEY and CDR2 SVGAGI. The CDR3 loop spans 14 amino acids. The DNA of the CDR3 is TGTGCCAGCATGCGGTCCAGGGGCCCAGATACGCAGTATTTT. Its protein is CASMRSRGPDTQYF.

There are many counts of this clonotype. The chain carries TRBV12-3 or TRBV12-4 and TRBJ1-5; D not certain. V was shortened by 1 base and J by 7 bases, with 8 bases between the two germline ends. CDR3 length: 13 residues. CDR3 loop: CASSLERAQPQHF. CDR3 DNA sequence: TGTGCCAGCAGTTTAGAACGGGCCCAGCCCCAGCATTTT.

This clonotype was detected many times. This chain connects TRBV21-1 to TRBJ1-4; no DNA check was done on the table's D call, TRBD1. TRBV21-1 is tagged as a pseudogene. The length of the CDR3 is 19 residues. DNA for the CDR3: TGTGCCAGCACCCCCCTTTTTATCGGGGGGATTTCAACTAATGAAAAACTGTTTTTT. As protein: CASTPLFIGGISTNEKLFF.

This clonotype was observed at least ten times. The chain recombines TRBV6-1 with TRBJ2-2; 11 bases match TRBD2. The CDR3 totals 17 residues. Germline trimming cut 1 base from V and 4 bases from J; bases unmatched to any gene: 5. CDR1 and CDR2 (germline): MNHNS, SASEGT. This CDR3 is CASSEVVAGGRTGELFF. CDR3 DNA: TGTGCCAGCAGTGAAGTAGTAGCGGGGGGGCGCACCGGGGAGCTGTTTTTT.

The rearrangement uses TRBV20-1 and TRBJ2-3; D might be TRBD2 (7 bases). The CDR3 totals 14 residues. The germline V gene has CDR1 DFQATT and CDR2 SNEGSKA (reference sequence). The ends were cut back, 5 bases at V and 9 bases at J, with 21 bases in the middle. CDR3 region: CSAQKAGAGGTQYF. The CDR3 DNA reads as TGCAGTGCTCAAAAGGCGGGAGCCGGGGGCACGCAGTATTTT.

This clonotype was found many times. The gene calls are TRBV7-2 and TRBJ1-5; D call uncertain. Trimming cost V 1 base and J 5 bases, with 6 bases left between them. This CDR3 is built from 13 residues. Germline V gene lookup returns CDR1 SGHTA and CDR2 FQGNSA. DNA of the CDR3: TGTGCCAGCAGCTTAGGCAGGTATCAGCCCCAGCATTTT. Protein product: CASSLGRYQPQHF.

The rearrangement joins TRBV5-1 to TRBJ2-5; possible D gene TRBD1, 5 bases. The CDR3 is 13 amino acids. V was trimmed by 6 bases and J by 5 bases, leaving 14 bases between them. Germline-derived CDR1 and CDR2 are SGHRS and YFSETQ. This chain's CDR3 is CASTLEGAETQYF. The CDR3 region has the DNA TGCGCCAGCACACTGGAAGGGGCGGAGACCCAGTACTTC.